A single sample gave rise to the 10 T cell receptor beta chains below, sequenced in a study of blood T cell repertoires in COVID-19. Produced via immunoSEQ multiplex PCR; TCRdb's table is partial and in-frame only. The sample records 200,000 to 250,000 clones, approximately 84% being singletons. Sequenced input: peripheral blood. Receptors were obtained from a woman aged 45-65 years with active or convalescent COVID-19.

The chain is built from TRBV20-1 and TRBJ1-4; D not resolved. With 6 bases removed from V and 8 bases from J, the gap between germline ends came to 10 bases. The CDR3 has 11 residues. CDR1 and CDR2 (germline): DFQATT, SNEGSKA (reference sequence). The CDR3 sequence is CSAYQAEKLFF. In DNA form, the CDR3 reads TGCAGTGCGTACCAGGCCGAAAAACTGTTTTTT.

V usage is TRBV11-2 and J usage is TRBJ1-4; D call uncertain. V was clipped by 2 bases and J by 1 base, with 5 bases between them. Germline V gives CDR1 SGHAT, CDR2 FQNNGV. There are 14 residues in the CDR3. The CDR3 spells CASSLSRTNEKLFF. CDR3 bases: TGTGCCAGCAGCTTATCCCGAACTAATGAAAAACTGTTTTTT.

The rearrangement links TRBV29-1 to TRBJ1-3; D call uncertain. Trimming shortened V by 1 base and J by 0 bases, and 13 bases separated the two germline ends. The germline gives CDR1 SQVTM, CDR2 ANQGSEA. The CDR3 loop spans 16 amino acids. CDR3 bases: TGCAGCGTTGAAGGCGAGGGCCAAAACTCTGGAAACACCATATATTTT. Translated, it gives CSVEGEGQNSGNTIYF.

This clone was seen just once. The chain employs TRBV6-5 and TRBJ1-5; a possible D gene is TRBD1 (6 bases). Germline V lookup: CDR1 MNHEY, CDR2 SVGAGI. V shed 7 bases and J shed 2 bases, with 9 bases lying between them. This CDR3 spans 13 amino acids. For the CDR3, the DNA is TGTGCCAGCACCCGACAGGGCAATCAGCCCCAGCATTTT. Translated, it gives CASTRQGNQPQHF.

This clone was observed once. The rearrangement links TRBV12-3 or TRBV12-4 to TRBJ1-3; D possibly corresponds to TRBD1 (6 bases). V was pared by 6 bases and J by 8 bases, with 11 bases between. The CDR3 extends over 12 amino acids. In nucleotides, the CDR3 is TGTGCCAGCAGGAACCAGGGGTACACCATATATTTT. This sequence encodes CASRNQGYTIYF.

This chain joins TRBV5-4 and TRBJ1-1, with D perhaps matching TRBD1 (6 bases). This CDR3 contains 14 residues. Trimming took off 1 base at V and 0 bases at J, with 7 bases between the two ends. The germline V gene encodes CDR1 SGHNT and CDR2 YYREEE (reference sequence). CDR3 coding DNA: TGTGCCAGCAGCTTGAGGGACATGAACACTGAAGCTTTCTTT. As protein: CASSLRDMNTEAFF.

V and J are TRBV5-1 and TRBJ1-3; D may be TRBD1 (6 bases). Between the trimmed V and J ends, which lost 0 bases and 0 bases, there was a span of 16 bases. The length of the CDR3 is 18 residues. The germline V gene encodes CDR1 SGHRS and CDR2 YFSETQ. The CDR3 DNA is TGCGCCAGCAGCTTGGACGCCCAGGGGCGCAGCTCTGGAAACACCATATATTTT. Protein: CASSLDAQGRSSGNTIYF.

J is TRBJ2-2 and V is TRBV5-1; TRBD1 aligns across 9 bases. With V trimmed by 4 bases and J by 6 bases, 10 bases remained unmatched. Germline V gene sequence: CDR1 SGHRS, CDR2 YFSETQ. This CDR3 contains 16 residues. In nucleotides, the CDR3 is TGCGCCAGCAGCCCGGGACAGGGTGTGGGGGCCGGGGAGCTGTTTTTT. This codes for CASSPGQGVGAGELFF.

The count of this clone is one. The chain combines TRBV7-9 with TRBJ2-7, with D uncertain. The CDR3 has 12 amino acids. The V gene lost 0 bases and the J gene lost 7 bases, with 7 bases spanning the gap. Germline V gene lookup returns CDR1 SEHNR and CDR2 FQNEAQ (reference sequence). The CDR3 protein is CASSLAPLEQYV. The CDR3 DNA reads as TGTGCCAGCAGCTTAGCCCCGTTAGAGCAGTACGTC.

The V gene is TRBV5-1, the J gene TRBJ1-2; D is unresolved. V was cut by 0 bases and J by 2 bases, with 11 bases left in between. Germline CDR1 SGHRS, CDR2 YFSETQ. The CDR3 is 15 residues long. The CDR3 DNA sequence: TGCGCCAGCAGCTTGGGTGGCGGTAAAAACTATGGCTACACCTTC. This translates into CASSLGGGKNYGYTF.